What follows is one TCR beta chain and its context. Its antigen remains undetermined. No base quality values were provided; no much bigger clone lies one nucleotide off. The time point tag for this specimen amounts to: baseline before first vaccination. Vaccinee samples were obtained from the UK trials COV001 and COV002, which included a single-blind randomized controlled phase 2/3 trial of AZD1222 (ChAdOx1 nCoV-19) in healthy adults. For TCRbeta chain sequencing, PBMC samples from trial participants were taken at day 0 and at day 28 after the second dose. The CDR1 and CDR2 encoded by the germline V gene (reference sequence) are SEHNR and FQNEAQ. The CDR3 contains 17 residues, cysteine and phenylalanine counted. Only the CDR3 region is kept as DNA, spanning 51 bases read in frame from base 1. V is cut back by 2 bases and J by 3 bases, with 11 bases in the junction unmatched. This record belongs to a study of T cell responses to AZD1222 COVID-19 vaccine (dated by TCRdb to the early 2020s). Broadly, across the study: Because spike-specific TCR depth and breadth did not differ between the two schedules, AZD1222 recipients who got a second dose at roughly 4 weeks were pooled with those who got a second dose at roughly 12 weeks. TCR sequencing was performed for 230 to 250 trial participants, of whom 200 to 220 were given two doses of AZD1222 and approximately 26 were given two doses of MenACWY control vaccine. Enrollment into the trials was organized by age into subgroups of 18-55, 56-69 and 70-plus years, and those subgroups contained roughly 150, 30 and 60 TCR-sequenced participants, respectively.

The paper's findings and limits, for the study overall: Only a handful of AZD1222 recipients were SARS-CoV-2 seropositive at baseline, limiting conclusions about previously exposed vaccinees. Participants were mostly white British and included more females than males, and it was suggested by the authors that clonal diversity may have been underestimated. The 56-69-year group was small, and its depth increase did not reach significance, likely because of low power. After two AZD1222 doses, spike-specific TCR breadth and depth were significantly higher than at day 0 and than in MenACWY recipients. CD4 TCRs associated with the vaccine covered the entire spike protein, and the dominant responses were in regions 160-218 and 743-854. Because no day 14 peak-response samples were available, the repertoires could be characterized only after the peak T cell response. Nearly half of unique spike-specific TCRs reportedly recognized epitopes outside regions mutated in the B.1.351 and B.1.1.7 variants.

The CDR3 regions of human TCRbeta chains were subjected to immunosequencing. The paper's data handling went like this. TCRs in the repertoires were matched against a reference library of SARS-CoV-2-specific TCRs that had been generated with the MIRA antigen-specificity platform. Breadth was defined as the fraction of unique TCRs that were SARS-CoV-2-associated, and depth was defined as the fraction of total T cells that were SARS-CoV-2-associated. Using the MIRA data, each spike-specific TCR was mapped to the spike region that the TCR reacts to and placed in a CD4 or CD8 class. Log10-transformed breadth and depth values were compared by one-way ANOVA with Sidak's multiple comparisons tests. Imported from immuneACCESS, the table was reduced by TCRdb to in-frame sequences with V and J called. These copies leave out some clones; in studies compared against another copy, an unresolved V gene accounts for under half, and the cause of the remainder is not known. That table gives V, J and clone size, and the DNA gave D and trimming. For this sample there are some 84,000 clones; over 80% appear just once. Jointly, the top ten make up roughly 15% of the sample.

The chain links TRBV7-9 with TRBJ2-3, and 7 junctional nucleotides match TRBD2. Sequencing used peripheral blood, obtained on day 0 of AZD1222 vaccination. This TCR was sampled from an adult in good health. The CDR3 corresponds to CASSLLVLAVGTDTQYF. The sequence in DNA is TGTGCCAGCAGCTTACTGGTGCTAGCGGTCGGAACAGATACGCAGTATTTT. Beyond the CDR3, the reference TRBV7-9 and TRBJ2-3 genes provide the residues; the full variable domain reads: DTGVSQNPRHKITKRGQNVTFRCDPISEHNRLYWYRQTLGQGPEFLTYFQNEAQLEKSRLLSDRFSAERPKGSFSTLEIQRTEQGDSAMYLCASSLLVLAVGTDTQYFGPGTRLTVL.